Listed here are 6 T cell receptor beta chains from one sample, sequenced in a study of T cell changes during pregnancy in multiple sclerosis. This table comes from immunoSEQ multiplex PCR, and its TCRdb copy is limited to in-frame clones, with some not included. Here the sample spans around 45,000 clones, about 93% being singletons. The sequenced sample was CD4+ T cells from peripheral blood mononuclear cells, obtained before pregnancy. These receptors originate from a female donor with multiple sclerosis, enrolled in a pregnancy study.

This sequence joins TRBV15 and TRBJ1-5, with D possibly TRBD1 on 5 matching bases. The CDR3 is made up of 15 amino acids. Germline V gene lookup returns CDR1 LNHNV and CDR2 YYDKDF (reference sequence). Trimming took 1 base from V and 6 from J, leaving 13 bases between them. The CDR3 spells CATSRGGKGFQPQHF. As DNA, the CDR3 is TGTGCCACCAGCAGAGGTGGAAAGGGGTTTCAGCCCCAGCATTTT. The variable domain in full, with the rest retrieved from reference TRBV15 and TRBJ1-5, is DAMVIQNPRYQVTQFGKPVTLSCSQTLNHNVMYWYQQKSSQAPKLLFHYYDKDFNNEADTPDNFQSRRPNTSFCFLDIRSPGLGDTAMYLCATSRGGKGFQPQHFGDGTRLSIL.

The V and J genes are TRBV11-2 and TRBJ2-1, with 8 positions matching TRBD2. This CDR3 has 16 amino acids. V was pared by 3 bases and J by 0 bases, with 4 bases of the junction left unmatched. Germline loops: CDR1 SGHAT, CDR2 FQNNGV. CDR3: CASSFQRESSYNEQFF. CDR3 DNA sequence: TGTGCCAGCAGCTTTCAGCGGGAGAGCTCCTACAATGAGCAGTTCTTC.

This clone has a single count. The genes are TRBV5-1 and TRBJ2-2, with a weak D call TRBD1 (6 bases). This CDR3 region has 16 residues. The V and J ends lost 1 base and 4 bases respectively, with 14 bases between them. The germline gives CDR1 SGHRS, CDR2 YFSETQ. CDR3 nucleotide sequence: TGCGCCAGCAGCTTGAAGGGGGACACCTTCACCGGGGAGCTGTTTTTT. This codes for CASSLKGDTFTGELFF.

The chain uses TRBV5-1 and TRBJ2-1; 11 bases are shared with TRBD2. CDR3 length: 15 amino acids. V was pared by 5 bases and J by 6 bases, with 7 bases of the junction left unmatched. CDR1 is SGHRS, CDR2 YFSETQ, per germline. The CDR3 DNA sequence: TGCGCCAGCAGGTCACTAGCGGGGGCTCTCAATGAGCAGTTCTTC. Protein: CASRSLAGALNEQFF.

This chain joins TRBV2 and TRBJ2-7; 9 positions agree with TRBD1. The trim removed 6 bases at V and 1 base at J, leaving 7 bases unmatched. This CDR3 contains 15 residues. Per germline, CDR1 SNHLY and CDR2 FYNNEI. The CDR3 loop is CASSEGQGLSYEQYF. CDR3 nucleotide sequence: TGTGCCAGCAGCGAGGGACAGGGCCTTTCCTACGAGCAGTACTTC.

The chain combines TRBV6-1 with TRBJ1-5, with TRBD1 matching over 7 bases. CDR3 size: 15 residues. Trimming at V came to 7 bases and at J to 2 bases, leaving 8 bases not matched to a gene. Germline V lookup: CDR1 MNHNS, CDR2 SASEGT. The CDR3 spells CASTNRGLGNQPQHF. CDR3 DNA sequence: TGTGCCAGCACCAACAGGGGACTGGGCAATCAGCCCCAGCATTTT.